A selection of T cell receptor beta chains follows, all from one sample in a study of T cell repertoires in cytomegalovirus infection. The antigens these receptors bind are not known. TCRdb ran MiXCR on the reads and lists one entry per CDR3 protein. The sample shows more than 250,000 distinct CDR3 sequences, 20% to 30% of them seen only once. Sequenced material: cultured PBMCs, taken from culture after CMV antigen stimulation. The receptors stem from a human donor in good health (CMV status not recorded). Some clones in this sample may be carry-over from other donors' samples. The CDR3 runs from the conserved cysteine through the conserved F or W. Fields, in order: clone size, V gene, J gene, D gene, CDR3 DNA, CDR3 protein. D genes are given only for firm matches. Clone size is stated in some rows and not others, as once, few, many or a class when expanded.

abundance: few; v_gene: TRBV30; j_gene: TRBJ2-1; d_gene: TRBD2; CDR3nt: TGTGCCTGGACTAGCGGGACATACAATGAGCAGTTCTTC; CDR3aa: CAWTSGTYNEQFF
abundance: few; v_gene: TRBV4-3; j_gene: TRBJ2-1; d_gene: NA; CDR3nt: TGCGCCAGCAGCCAAAACTCAGGGAGAGGAAACAATGAGCAGTTCTTC; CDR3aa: CASSQNSGRGNNEQFF
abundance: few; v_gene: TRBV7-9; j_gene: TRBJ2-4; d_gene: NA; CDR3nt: TGTGCCAGCAGCTCTACGGAGGGAAACATTCAGTACTTC; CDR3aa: CASSSTEGNIQYF
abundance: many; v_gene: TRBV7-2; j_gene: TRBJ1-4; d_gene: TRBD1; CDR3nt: TGTGCCAGCAGCTTACAGGGGGCGGCTAATGAAAAACTGTTTTTT; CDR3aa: CASSLQGAANEKLFF
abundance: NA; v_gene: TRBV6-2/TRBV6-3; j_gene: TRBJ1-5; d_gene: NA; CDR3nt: TGTGCCAGCAGTTACTCCGCGGGCCTCAGCAATCAGCCCCAGCATTTT; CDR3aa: CASSYSAGLSNQPQHF
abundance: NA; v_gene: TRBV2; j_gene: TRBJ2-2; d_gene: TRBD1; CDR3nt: TGTGCCAGTCTAAGGGACAGGGACACCGGGGAGCTGTTTTTT; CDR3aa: CASLRDRDTGELFF
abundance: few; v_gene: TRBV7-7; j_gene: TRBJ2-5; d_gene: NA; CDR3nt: TGTGCCAGCAGCCCGGGGCGTGGGGAGACCCAGTACTTC; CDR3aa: CASSPGRGETQYF
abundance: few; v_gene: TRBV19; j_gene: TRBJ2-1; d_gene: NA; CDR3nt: TGTGCCAGTAGCCCACCCCCGGCGAGCTCCTACAATGAGCAGTTCTTC; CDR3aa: CASSPPPASSYNEQFF
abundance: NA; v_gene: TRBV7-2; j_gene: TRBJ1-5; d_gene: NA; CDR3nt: TGTGCCAGCAGCTTAGGTCGTTGGGGGCAGCCCCAGCATTTT; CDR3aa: CASSLGRWGQPQHF
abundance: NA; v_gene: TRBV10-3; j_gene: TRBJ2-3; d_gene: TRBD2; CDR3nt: TGTGCCATCAGCGGGACTAGCGGGCGTAGCACAGATACGCAGTATTTT; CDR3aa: CAISGTSGRSTDTQYF
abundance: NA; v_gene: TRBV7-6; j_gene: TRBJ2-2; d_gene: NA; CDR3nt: TGTGCCAGCAGCGCCGGGGGCGCGAACACCGGGGAGCTGTTTTTT; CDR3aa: CASSAGGANTGELFF
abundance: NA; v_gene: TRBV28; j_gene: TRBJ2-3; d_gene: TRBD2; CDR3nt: TGTGCCAGCAGTCCAGGGACTAACACAGATACGCAGTATTTT; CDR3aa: CASSPGTNTDTQYF
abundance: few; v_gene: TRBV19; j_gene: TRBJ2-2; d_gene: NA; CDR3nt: TGTGCCAGTAGTATAGTAGGGGGAGGTGGCACCGGGGAGCTGTTTTTT; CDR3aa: CASSIVGGGGTGELFF
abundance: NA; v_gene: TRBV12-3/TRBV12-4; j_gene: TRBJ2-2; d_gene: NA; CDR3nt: TGTGCCAGCAGTTTACCCCGGGGCTTCGCGAACACCGGGGAGCTGTTTTTT; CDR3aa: CASSLPRGFANTGELFF
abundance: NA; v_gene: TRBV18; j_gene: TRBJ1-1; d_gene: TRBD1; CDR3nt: TGTGCCAGCTCACTGGAACAGGGGGCGGCGTTGACTGAAGCTTTCTTT; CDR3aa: CASSLEQGAALTEAFF
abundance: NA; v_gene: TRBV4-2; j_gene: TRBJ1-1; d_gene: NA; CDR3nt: TGTGCCAGCAGCCAAGACCCTCAGGGAATTCGAGCTTTCTTT; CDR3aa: CASSQDPQGIRAFF
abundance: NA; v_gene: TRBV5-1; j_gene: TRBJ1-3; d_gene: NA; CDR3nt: TGCGCCAGCAACCCCGGAGGGGCGAGCTCTGGAAACACCATATATTTT; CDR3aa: CASNPGGASSGNTIYF
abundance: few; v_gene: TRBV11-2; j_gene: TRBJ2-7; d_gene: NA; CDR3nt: TGTGCCAGCAGCTTACTACGGCTGGGGGCCGAGCAGTACTTC; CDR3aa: CASSLLRLGAEQYF
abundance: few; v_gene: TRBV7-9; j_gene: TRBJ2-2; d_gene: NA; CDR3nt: TGTGCCAGCAGCTCCATAAGACGGAGGAACACCGGGGAGCTGTTTTTT; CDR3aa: CASSSIRRRNTGELFF
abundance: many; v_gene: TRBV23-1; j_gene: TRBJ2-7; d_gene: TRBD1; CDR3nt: TGCGCCAGCAGTCAATCCAGGGGGGACAGGGGGTACGAGCAGTACTTC; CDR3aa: CASSQSRGDRGYEQYF
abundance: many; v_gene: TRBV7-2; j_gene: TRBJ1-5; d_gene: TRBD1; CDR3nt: TGTGCCAGCAGCCCGCAGACAGGGTTAACTCAGCCCCAGCATTTT; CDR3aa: CASSPQTGLTQPQHF
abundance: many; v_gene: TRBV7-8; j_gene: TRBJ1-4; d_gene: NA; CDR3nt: TGTGCCAGCAGCTTAACAGGGAATGAAAAACTGTTTTTT; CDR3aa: CASSLTGNEKLFF
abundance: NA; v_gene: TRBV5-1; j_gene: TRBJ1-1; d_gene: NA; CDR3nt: TGCGCCAGCAGCTTGGGGACACGGACTGAAGCTTTCTTT; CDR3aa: CASSLGTRTEAFF
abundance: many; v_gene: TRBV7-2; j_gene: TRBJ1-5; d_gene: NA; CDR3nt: TGTGCCAGCAGCCAGTGGGCAGGGAATCAGCCCCAGCATTTT; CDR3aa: CASSQWAGNQPQHF
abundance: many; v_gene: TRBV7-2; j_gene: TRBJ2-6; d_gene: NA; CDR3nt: TGTGCCAGCAGCTCGGCCCCCTCTGGGGCCAACGTCCTGACTTTC; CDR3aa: CASSSAPSGANVLTF
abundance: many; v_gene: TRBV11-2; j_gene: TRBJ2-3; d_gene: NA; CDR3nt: TGTGCCAGCAGCCCTCAGGATAGCACAGATACGCAGTATTTT; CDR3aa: CASSPQDSTDTQYF
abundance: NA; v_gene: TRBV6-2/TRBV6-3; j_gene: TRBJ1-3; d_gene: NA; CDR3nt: TGTGCCAGCAGTTACGAGGACTCTGGAAACACCATATATTTT; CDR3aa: CASSYEDSGNTIYF
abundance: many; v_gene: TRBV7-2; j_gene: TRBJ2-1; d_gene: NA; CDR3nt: TGTGCCAGCAGCTTTAGCGGCGATGAGCAGTTCTTC; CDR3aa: CASSFSGDEQFF
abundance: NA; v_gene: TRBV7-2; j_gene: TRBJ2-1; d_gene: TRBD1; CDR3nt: TGTGCCAGCAGCTTTCAATACCGACAGGGGGCGCTTAATGAGCAGTTCTTC; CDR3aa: CASSFQYRQGALNEQFF